The source of this T cell receptor (beta chain) is a study of OX40 agonist ivuxolimab in advanced cancers. Trimming took 1 base from V and 2 from J, leaving 15 bases between them. Germline V gene data show CDR1 as SGHNT and CDR2 as YYREEE (reference sequence). The CDR3 consists of 16 residues. Assay: immunoSEQ multiplex PCR; the TCRdb copy retains only in-frame clones and omits some. The data contain approximately 89,000 clones, 80% to 90% of them singletons. The sample consisted of CD4+ or CD8+ T cells sorted from blood, taken in a trial of the OX40 agonist ivuxolimab. The rearrangement joins TRBV5-4 to TRBJ1-2, with a tentative D call TRBD1 (6 bases). This TCR was recovered from an adult with an advanced solid tumor such as melanoma, head and neck, liver or kidney cancer. This CDR3 reads CASSLMGGALNYGYTF. CDR3 sequence (DNA): TGTGCCAGCAGCTTGATGGGGGGCGCCCTAAACTATGGCTACACCTTC. Based on the CDR3 plus reference TRBV5-4 and TRBJ1-2, the full variable domain is ETGVTQSPTHLIKTRGQQVTLRCSSQSGHNTVSWYQQALGQGPQFIFQYYREEENGRGNFPPRFSGLQFPNYSSELNVNALELDDSALYLCASSLMGGALNYGYTFGSGTRLTVV.